This T cell receptor beta chain comes out of a study of OX40 agonist ivuxolimab in advanced cancers. Deletions cut 2 bases from V and 0 bases from J, with 17 bases between. The CDR3 spans 16 residues. Per germline, CDR1 GTSNPN and CDR2 SVGIG (reference sequence). The table came from immunoSEQ multiplex PCR; TCRdb's copy has only in-frame clones and leaves some out. The sample holds tens of thousands of clones, around 94% seen once. This clonotype was sampled from an adult with an advanced solid tumor such as melanoma, head and neck, liver or kidney cancer. The V call is TRBV30, the J call TRBJ2-7; D might be TRBD2 (6 bases). Sequences were derived from CD4+ or CD8+ T cells sorted from blood, sampled in a trial of the OX40 agonist ivuxolimab. The CDR3 spells CAWSSTGEQTSYEQYF. The DNA of the CDR3 is TGTGCCTGGAGTTCTACGGGGGAACAAACCTCCTACGAGCAGTACTTC.